Below are 17 T cell receptor beta chains sequenced from a single sample in a study of T cell repertoires in cytomegalovirus infection. TCRdb called the reads again in MiXCR, with one record for every CDR3 protein. The data show 45,000 to 65,000 distinct CDR3 sequences, about 20% seen once. Their antigens remain unidentified. Sequences were derived from CD8+ T cells from cultured PBMCs, sampled from culture after CMV antigen stimulation. These receptors all come from a human donor in good health (CMV status not recorded). Some clones in this sample may be carry-over from other donors' samples.

The V call is TRBV12-3 or TRBV12-4, the J call TRBJ1-1, with D hard to call. Trimming removed 7 bases from V and 11 bases from J, with 17 bases in between. The CDR3 is 12 amino acids. CDR3 loop: CASTLGRSGAFF. The CDR3, as DNA: TGTGCCAGCACCCTAGGACGGAGCGGGGCTTTCTTT.

The rearrangement links TRBV7-9 to TRBJ1-2, with D hard to call. Trimming pared 5 bases from V and 0 bases from J, leaving 13 bases between. The length of the CDR3 is 15 residues. The germline V gene encodes CDR1 SEHNR and CDR2 FQNEAQ (reference sequence). The chain's CDR3 is CASSAPGPANYGYTF. The CDR3, as DNA: TGTGCCAGCAGCGCGCCGGGCCCGGCTAACTATGGCTACACCTTC.

This clonotype turned up a few times. The V and J genes are TRBV4-1 and TRBJ2-6, with 9 bases aligning to TRBD1. Germline lookup yields CDR1 MGHRA and CDR2 YSYEKL. CDR3 length: 19 residues. With 3 bases clipped from V and 4 bases from J, the junction kept 13 bases outside the gene matches. The CDR3 nucleotides are TGCGCCAGCAGCCATCTCGGCGAGGACAGGGGACCCGGGGCCAACGTCCTGACTTTC. This encodes CASSHLGEDRGPGANVLTF.

V and J are TRBV24-1 and TRBJ2-7; D remains unclear. This CDR3 has 12 residues. Germline CDR1 KGHDR, CDR2 SFDVKD. V dropped 1 base and J dropped 5 bases, with 5 bases sitting between them. Written as DNA, the CDR3 is TGTGCCACCAGTGATTTCTATCACGAGCAGTACTTC. Amino acid sequence: CATSDFYHEQYF.

J is TRBJ1-4 and V is TRBV7-2; D remains ambiguous. The length of the CDR3 is 18 residues. Germline CDR1 and CDR2: SGHTA and FQGNSA. The V end was cut by 2 bases, the J end by 3 bases, with 19 bases between. In DNA form, the CDR3 reads TGTGCCAGCAGCTTATACTACGAGATTTGCGAGGCTAATGAAAAACTGTTTTTT. Translating gives CASSLYYEICEANEKLFF.

This chain links TRBV6-2 or TRBV6-3 with TRBJ2-1; TRBD2 agrees at 13 bases. Unmatched junction bases numbered 10, after V lost 7 bases and J lost 7 bases. CDR1 is MNHEY and CDR2 is SVGEGT in the germline V gene. The CDR3 is 16 amino acids. CDR3 bases: TGTGCCAGCAACCAACTAGCGGGGGGGGCCTGGAATGAGCAGTTCTTC. Encoded protein: CASNQLAGGAWNEQFF.

This clonotype was detected ten times or more. The genes are TRBV7-2 and TRBJ1-4, with 7 nucleotides matching TRBD1. Trimming cost V 5 bases and J 0 bases; bases outside gene matches: 15. The CDR3 has 19 amino acids. Germline V gives CDR1 SGHTA, CDR2 FQGNSA. In DNA form, the CDR3 reads TGTGCCAGCAGCCCTCAAAGGACAGGCCGAACAGCAACTAATGAAAAACTGTTTTTT. This translates into CASSPQRTGRTATNEKLFF.

This sequence joins TRBV2 and TRBJ2-7; D not certain. V lost 7 bases and J 7 bases, leaving 11 bases between the germline ends. The CDR3 totals 11 residues. CDR1 SNHLY and CDR2 FYNNEI come from the germline V gene. CDR3 sequence: CASKESWEQYF. In DNA, the CDR3 is TGTGCCAGCAAAGAATCCTGGGAGCAGTACTTC.

CDR3 DNA: TGTGCCAGCAGTGTGGCAGGCGGGGAGACCCAGTACTTC. Translation: CASSVAGGETQYF. The gene calls are TRBV6-1 and TRBJ2-5, with a weak D call TRBD2 (5 bases). This CDR3 is 13 amino acids long. V was cut by 4 bases and J by 5 bases, with 11 bases left in between. Per germline, CDR1 MNHNS and CDR2 SASEGT.

This clonotype was seen a handful of times. This sequence joins TRBV6-4 and TRBJ1-5; D might be TRBD1 (6 bases). The CDR3 totals 14 residues. CDR1 and CDR2 (germline): MRHNA, SNTAGT. V lost 3 bases to trimming and J lost 4 bases, with 10 bases between them. The CDR3: CASSEQGENQPQHF. CDR3 nucleotides: TGTGCCAGCAGTGAACAGGGAGAGAATCAGCCCCAGCATTTT.

This clonotype was counted a few times. The genes are TRBV7-6 and TRBJ1-5, with 10 bases matching TRBD1. The V gene end was trimmed by 5 bases and the J gene end by 7 bases; junction bases not matched to a gene: 2. CDR3 length: 13 residues. Germline V gene data show CDR1 as SGHVS and CDR2 as FNYEAQ. The CDR3: CASSGTGVQPQHF. Here the CDR3 DNA reads TGTGCCAGCAGCGGGACAGGGGTGCAGCCCCAGCATTTT.

The V and J genes are TRBV12-3 or TRBV12-4 and TRBJ2-1, with 11 bases lining up with TRBD2. CDR3 length: 16 residues. With V trimmed by 6 bases and J by 0 bases, 4 bases remained unmatched. CDR3: CASSRLAGSSYNEQFF. CDR3 bases: TGTGCCAGCAGCCGACTAGCGGGGAGCTCCTACAATGAGCAGTTCTTC.

V and J are TRBV6-1 and TRBJ2-2, with TRBD2 matching 12 bases. J gave up 7 bases and V 5 bases, and 11 bases lay outside the gene matches. The germline V gene encodes CDR1 MNHNS and CDR2 SASEGT. This CDR3 region has 17 residues. The CDR3 loop is CASSYPLAGGRFGELFF. The CDR3 region has the DNA TGTGCCAGCAGTTACCCCCTAGCGGGGGGGCGTTTCGGGGAGCTGTTTTTT.

This clonotype was seen a handful of times. The chain has TRBV30 and TRBJ1-1; D gene unclear. V dropped 8 bases and J dropped 8 bases, with 18 bases sitting between them. The CDR3 loop spans 12 amino acids. Germline assignment: CDR1 GTSNPN and CDR2 SVGIG (reference sequence). DNA for the CDR3: TGTGCCGGACTAGGATTGGGAATCGAAGCTTTCTTT. Its translation: CAGLGLGIEAFF.

The V call is TRBV12-3 or TRBV12-4, the J call TRBJ1-2; possibly TRBD1 for D (5 bases). With 6 bases removed from V and 4 bases from J, the gap between germline ends came to 15 bases. The CDR3 covers 14 residues. The CDR3 DNA reads as TGTGCCAGCAGCATACAGGAAAACGGCTATGGCTACACCTTC. This translates into CASSIQENGYGYTF.

This clonotype occurred once. This chain uses TRBV11-1 with TRBJ2-7, with D uncertain. Germline loops: CDR1 SGHAT, CDR2 FQDESV (reference sequence). V dropped 1 base and J dropped 0 bases, with 16 bases sitting between them. This CDR3 spans 17 amino acids. The CDR3 reads CASSLGPVTALSYEQYF. The CDR3 DNA is TGTGCCAGCAGCTTAGGGCCAGTAACGGCGCTCTCCTACGAGCAGTACTTC.

This clonotype was picked up a small number of times. This chain connects TRBV7-6 to TRBJ2-3, with a tentative D call TRBD1 (7 bases). Germline-derived CDR1 and CDR2 are SGHVS and FNYEAQ. The germline V and J ends were trimmed by 5 bases and 2 bases, with 17 bases remaining between them. The CDR3 sequence is 16 residues long. CDR3 loop: CASSLGQGGFTDTQYF. CDR3 DNA: TGTGCCAGCAGCCTCGGGCAGGGGGGATTCACAGATACGCAGTATTTT.